Listed below are T cell receptor beta chains from one sample, sequenced in a study of T-cell memory formation after mild COVID-19. TCRdb called the 5' RACE reads again in MiXCR, with one record for every CDR3 protein. The sample shows fewer than 350,000 distinct CDR3 sequences, more than 15% of them seen only once. The sequenced sample consisted of PBMCs or a T cell subset sorted from them (not recorded which). The receptor source for this set is a man younger than 35 who had mild COVID-19 (a few samples of this study predate the infection). Cell type and time point are not known. Both conserved end residues are part of each CDR3. Fields, in order: J gene, clone size, D gene, V gene, CDR3 DNA, CDR3 protein. D genes are given only for firm matches. Clone size appears in some rows only: once, few, many, or a class for an expanded clone.

j_call: TRBJ2-3
clone_size: many
d_call: .
v_call: TRBV12-3/TRBV12-4
cdr3_nt: TGTGCCAGCAGCCCCGGGGTAGGAACGCAGTATTTT
cdr3_aa: CASSPGVGTQYF

j_call: TRBJ1-1
clone_size: many
d_call: .
v_call: TRBV5-1
cdr3_nt: TGCGCCAGCAGAGGACAGATGAACACTGAAGCTTTCTTT
cdr3_aa: CASRGQMNTEAFF

j_call: TRBJ2-1
clone_size: few
d_call: .
v_call: TRBV11-2
cdr3_nt: TGTGCCAGCAGCTTAGTAGGGACGGTCTACAATGAGCAGTTCTTC
cdr3_aa: CASSLVGTVYNEQFF

j_call: TRBJ1-4
clone_size: .
d_call: .
v_call: TRBV6-1
cdr3_nt: TGTGCCAGCACTAGACAGTTATGGGGTGAAAAACTGTTTTTT
cdr3_aa: CASTRQLWGEKLFF

j_call: TRBJ1-1
clone_size: .
d_call: TRBD1
v_call: TRBV6-5
cdr3_nt: TGTGCCAGCAGTTACCGGGGGACAGGGAGGAACACTGAAGCTTTCTTT
cdr3_aa: CASSYRGTGRNTEAFF

j_call: TRBJ2-3
clone_size: few
d_call: .
v_call: TRBV14
cdr3_nt: TGTGCCAGCAGCCAAGAGCGGTGGGGGGCTGCAGATACGCAGTATTTT
cdr3_aa: CASSQERWGAADTQYF

j_call: TRBJ2-1
clone_size: .
d_call: TRBD2
v_call: TRBV3-1
cdr3_nt: TGTGCCAGCAGCCAAATGGGGGGGAATGAGCAGTTCTTC
cdr3_aa: CASSQMGGNEQFF

j_call: TRBJ1-2
clone_size: .
d_call: TRBD1
v_call: TRBV6-6
cdr3_nt: TGTGCCAGCAGTTACTCGACAGGGAAGGTTGGCTACACCTTC
cdr3_aa: CASSYSTGKVGYTF

j_call: TRBJ2-7
clone_size: .
d_call: .
v_call: TRBV27
cdr3_nt: TGTGCCAGCAGTTCGGCAGACTTATCCTACGAGCAGTACTTC
cdr3_aa: CASSSADLSYEQYF

j_call: TRBJ2-5
clone_size: .
d_call: .
v_call: TRBV5-4
cdr3_nt: TGTGCCAGCAGCTTGATACTGGAACAAGAGACCCAGTACTTC
cdr3_aa: CASSLILEQETQYF

j_call: TRBJ1-5
clone_size: .
d_call: TRBD1
v_call: TRBV20-1
cdr3_nt: TGCAGTGCTAGAGAGGACAGGGATCAGCCCCAGCATTTT
cdr3_aa: CSAREDRDQPQHF

j_call: TRBJ2-3
clone_size: .
d_call: TRBD1
v_call: TRBV20-1
cdr3_nt: TGCAGTGCTAGGTCCGGGACAGGCGGGTTCACAGATACGCAGTATTTT
cdr3_aa: CSARSGTGGFTDTQYF

j_call: TRBJ2-1
clone_size: few
d_call: TRBD2
v_call: TRBV14
cdr3_nt: TGTGCCAGCAGCCTGTTAAGCGGGATCGGTGAGCAGTTCTTC
cdr3_aa: CASSLLSGIGEQFF

j_call: TRBJ2-3
clone_size: few
d_call: .
v_call: TRBV7-6
cdr3_nt: TGTGCCAGCAGCGTGTGGGCAGGGGGCACAGATACGCAGTATTTT
cdr3_aa: CASSVWAGGTDTQYF

j_call: TRBJ1-1
clone_size: .
d_call: .
v_call: TRBV30
cdr3_nt: TGTGCCTGGAGTAAGGGTGGGAACACTGAAGCTTTCTTT
cdr3_aa: CAWSKGGNTEAFF

j_call: TRBJ1-5
clone_size: .
d_call: .
v_call: TRBV19
cdr3_nt: TGTGCCAGTACTTCTCGCGGGAGGGCTAATCAGCCCCAGCATTTT
cdr3_aa: CASTSRGRANQPQHF

j_call: TRBJ2-1
clone_size: many
d_call: .
v_call: TRBV7-2
cdr3_nt: TGTGCCAGCAGCGACTACAATGAGCAGTTCTTC
cdr3_aa: CASSDYNEQFF

j_call: TRBJ1-1
clone_size: .
d_call: .
v_call: TRBV12-3/TRBV12-4
cdr3_nt: TGTGCCAGCAGGATCGGGACGGGAAGGACTGAAGCTTTCTTT
cdr3_aa: CASRIGTGRTEAFF

j_call: TRBJ2-3
clone_size: few
d_call: TRBD2
v_call: TRBV30
cdr3_nt: TGTGCCTGGACCCGACTAGCGGGGGGCACAGATACGCAGTATTTT
cdr3_aa: CAWTRLAGGTDTQYF

j_call: TRBJ2-5
clone_size: .
d_call: TRBD1
v_call: TRBV5-1
cdr3_nt: TGCGCCAGCAGCCCGGCAGGGGGACAGGCCTTGGGGGAGACCCAGTACTTC
cdr3_aa: CASSPAGGQALGETQYF

j_call: TRBJ2-5
clone_size: few
d_call: TRBD2
v_call: TRBV20-1
cdr3_nt: TGCAGTGCGAAAAGCGGGGGGAAAGAGACCCAGTACTTC
cdr3_aa: CSAKSGGKETQYF

j_call: TRBJ2-7
clone_size: .
d_call: TRBD2
v_call: TRBV6-6
cdr3_nt: TGTGCCAGCAGTTACGTCGGGGGGATTGTCGAGCAGTACTTC
cdr3_aa: CASSYVGGIVEQYF

j_call: TRBJ1-6
clone_size: .
d_call: .
v_call: TRBV20-1
cdr3_nt: TGCAGTGCTAGAGCCAGGGGTCGGTCACCCCTCCACTTT
cdr3_aa: CSARARGRSPLHF

j_call: TRBJ2-3
clone_size: many
d_call: .
v_call: TRBV4-1
cdr3_nt: TGCGCCACAGGGACCGCCGGCACAGATACGCAGTATTTT
cdr3_aa: CATGTAGTDTQYF

j_call: TRBJ2-5
clone_size: few
d_call: .
v_call: TRBV19
cdr3_nt: TGTGCCAGTTCAGACGGAATCCAAGAGACCCAGTACTTC
cdr3_aa: CASSDGIQETQYF

j_call: TRBJ2-3
clone_size: few
d_call: .
v_call: TRBV19
cdr3_nt: TGTGCCAGTACGGGTCGGAGGGCCGGCACAGATACGCAGTATTTT
cdr3_aa: CASTGRRAGTDTQYF